The text below deals with one T cell receptor (beta chain). The target antigen is unknown. These donors counted as nominally healthy when sampled, but unrecorded immune exposures were likely. This entry comes from a study of cytomegalovirus exposure and HLA in healthy donors. Study overall: Early released data had about 85 million unique TCRs, all coming from HLA-typed donors.

The PCR used 60 Vbeta and 13 Jbeta primers. Sequencing was performed with immunoSEQ multiplex PCR; in TCRdb, only in-frame clones are kept and a portion is missing. The repertoire includes roughly 180,000 clones, 76% of them detected once, and 0.65% to 0.85% sits in the top ten. Study conclusions and caveats: In a later analysis, parvovirus B19, influenza, CMV and Epstein-Barr virus appeared linked to several top co-occurrence clusters. Reported performance of the classifier showed diagnosis of cytomegalovirus status with high specificity and sensitivity.

The CDR3 is 12 residues long. V was clipped by 2 bases and J by 4 bases, with 4 bases between them. Germline V CDR1 and CDR2: SGHRS, YFSETQ. This chain connects TRBV5-1 to TRBJ1-3; no firm D call. The sample was PBMCs. The TCR originated in a female donor in good health and CMV-seronegative. CDR3 bases: TGCGCCAGCAGCTTCTCGGGAAACACCATATATTTT. It yields the protein CASSFSGNTIYF.